The present T cell receptor (beta chain) was sequenced within a study of T-cell memory formation after mild COVID-19. Study-wide results and limits: Shrinking CD4+ clones resided mostly in CM and EM, and CD8+ ones in EMRA.

Trimming removed 5 bases at V and 5 bases at J, with 17 bases between. This CDR3 contains 15 residues. The germline V gene has CDR1 SGHVS and CDR2 FQNEAQ. Using its own MiXCR run on the 5' RACE reads, TCRdb lists one record per CDR3 protein. The sample records around 250,000 distinct CDR3 sequences, about 16% being singletons. There are a few counts of this clonotype. The antigen is undetermined. The genes are TRBV7-8 and TRBJ2-3; a possible D gene is TRBD2 (7 bases). The source is a man between 18 and 35 years old who had mild COVID-19 (a few samples of this study predate the infection). Cell type and time point are not known. The material sequenced was PBMCs or a T cell subset sorted from them (not recorded which). The CDR3 region is CASSQDGGPGDTQYF. The CDR3 coding sequence is TGTGCCAGCAGCCAGGACGGGGGGCCGGGAGATACGCAGTATTTT.